The 4 T cell receptor beta chains listed next were all sequenced from one sample in a study of blood T cell repertoires in COVID-19. Sequencing used immunoSEQ multiplex PCR; TCRdb keeps in-frame clones, though not all of them. The sample yields about 370,000 clones, 87% seen once. Sequences were obtained from peripheral blood. Receptor source: a woman aged 25-40 years with COVID-19, enrolled during active disease.

The chain combines TRBV5-1 with TRBJ2-5, with TRBD2 matching 8 bases. The CDR3 contains 17 residues. V dropped 4 bases and J dropped 5; count of bases not matched to a gene: 16. Germline CDR1 reads SGHRS; CDR2 reads YFSETQ. Here the CDR3 DNA reads TGCGCCAGCAGCCGGAGGATCTCGAGCGGGAGTCAGGAGACCCAGTACTTC. Translation gives CASSRRISSGSQETQYF.

The chain employs TRBV6-5 and TRBJ1-1; D is possibly TRBD1 (6 bases). CDR1 and CDR2 from the germline V gene are MNHEY and SVGAGI. The CDR3 contains 12 residues. V shed 4 bases and J shed 8 bases, with 11 bases lying between them. CDR3 coding DNA: TGTGCCAGCAGTTTTCACGGGACAGAAGCTTTCTTT. It encodes CASSFHGTEAFF.

The chain links TRBV5-1 to TRBJ1-1; 12 nucleotides agree with TRBD1. This CDR3 is 18 amino acids long. The ends lost 3 bases at V and 0 bases at J; junction bases unmatched: 9. The germline V gene has CDR1 SGHRS and CDR2 YFSETQ. The CDR3 region is CASSWRDRGQGMNTEAFF. The CDR3 DNA follows: TGCGCCAGCAGCTGGCGGGACAGGGGGCAAGGGATGAACACTGAAGCTTTCTTT.

This chain uses TRBV5-1 with TRBJ2-7; TRBD1 is a possible D gene (5 bases). The germline CDR1 and CDR2 sequences are SGHRS and YFSETQ. Trimming pared 0 bases from V and 5 bases from J, leaving 12 bases between. The CDR3 has 14 amino acids. The CDR3 DNA follows: TGCGCCAGCAGCTTGGGTCAGGGAATTGACGAGCAGTACTTC. Protein sequence: CASSLGQGIDEQYF.